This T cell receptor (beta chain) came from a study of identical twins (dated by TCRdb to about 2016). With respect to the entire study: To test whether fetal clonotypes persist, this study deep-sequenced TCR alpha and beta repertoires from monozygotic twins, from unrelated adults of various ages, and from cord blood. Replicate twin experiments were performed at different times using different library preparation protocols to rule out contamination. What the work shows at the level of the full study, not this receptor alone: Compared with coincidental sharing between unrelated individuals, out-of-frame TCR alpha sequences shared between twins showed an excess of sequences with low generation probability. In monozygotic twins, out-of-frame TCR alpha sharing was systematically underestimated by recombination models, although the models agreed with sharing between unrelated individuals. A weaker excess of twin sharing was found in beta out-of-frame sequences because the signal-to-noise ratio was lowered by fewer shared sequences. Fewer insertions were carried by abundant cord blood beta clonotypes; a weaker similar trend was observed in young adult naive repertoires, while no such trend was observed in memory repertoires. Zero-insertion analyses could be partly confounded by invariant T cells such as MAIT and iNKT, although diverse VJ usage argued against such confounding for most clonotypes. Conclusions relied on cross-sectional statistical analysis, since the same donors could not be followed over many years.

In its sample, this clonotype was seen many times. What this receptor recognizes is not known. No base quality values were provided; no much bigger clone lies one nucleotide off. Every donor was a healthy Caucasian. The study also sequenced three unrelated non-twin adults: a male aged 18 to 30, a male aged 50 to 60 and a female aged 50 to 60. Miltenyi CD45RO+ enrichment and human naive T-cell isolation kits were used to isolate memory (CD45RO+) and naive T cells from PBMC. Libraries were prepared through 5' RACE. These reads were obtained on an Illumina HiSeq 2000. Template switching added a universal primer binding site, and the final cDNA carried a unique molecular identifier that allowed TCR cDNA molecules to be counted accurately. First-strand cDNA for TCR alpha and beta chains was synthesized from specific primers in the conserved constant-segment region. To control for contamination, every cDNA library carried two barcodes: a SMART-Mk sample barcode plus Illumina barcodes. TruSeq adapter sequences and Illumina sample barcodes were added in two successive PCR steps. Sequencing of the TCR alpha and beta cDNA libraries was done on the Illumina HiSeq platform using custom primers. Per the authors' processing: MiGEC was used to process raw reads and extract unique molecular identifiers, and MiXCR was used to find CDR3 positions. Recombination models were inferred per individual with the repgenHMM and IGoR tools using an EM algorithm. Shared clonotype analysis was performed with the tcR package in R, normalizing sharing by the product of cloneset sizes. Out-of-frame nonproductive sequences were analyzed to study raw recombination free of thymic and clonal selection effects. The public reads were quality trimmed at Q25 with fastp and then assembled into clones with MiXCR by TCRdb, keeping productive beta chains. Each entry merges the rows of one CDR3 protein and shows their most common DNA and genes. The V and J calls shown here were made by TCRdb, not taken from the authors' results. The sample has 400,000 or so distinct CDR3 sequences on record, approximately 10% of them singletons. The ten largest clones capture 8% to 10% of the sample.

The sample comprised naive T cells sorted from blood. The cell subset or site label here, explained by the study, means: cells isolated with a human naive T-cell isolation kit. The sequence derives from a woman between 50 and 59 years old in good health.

In nucleotides, the sequence is TGTGCCAGCAGCCCCCCGGGCGGGGCCGCAGGGGAGCTGTTTTTT. Its translation is CASSPPGGAAGELFF. The V and J segments used are TRBV12-3 or TRBV12-4 and TRBJ2-2; the D gene is perhaps TRBD2, on 6 matching bases. Trimming removed 6 bases from V and 8 bases from J, leaving 19 bases between the germline ends. From the cysteine through the phenylalanine, the CDR3 covers 15 amino acids. Of all the DNA, just the CDR3 is kept, 45 bases in frame from base 1.